These 6 T cell receptor beta chains were all obtained from the same sample, sequenced in a study of cytomegalovirus exposure and HLA in healthy donors. The PCR made use of 60 Vbeta and 13 Jbeta primers. Libraries were prepared by immunoSEQ multiplex PCR; TCRdb keeps only in-frame clonotypes and omits some of them. The table includes 60,000 to 90,000 clones, 84% detected once. Sequences were obtained from PBMCs. These TCRs come from a man in his 70s in good health and CMV-seropositive.

J is TRBJ2-7 and V is TRBV6-4; no definite D call. This CDR3 is built from 12 residues. Germline V CDR1 and CDR2: MRHNA, SNTAGT. Trimming left V 4 bases short and J 7 bases short, with 11 bases between. CDR3 nucleotide sequence: TGTGCCAGCAGTGCCGCCCAGAGGGAGCAGTACTTC. It codes for CASSAAQREQYF.

The chain joins TRBV7-2 to TRBJ2-7; possible D gene TRBD1, 6 bases. V gave up 1 base and J gave up 0 bases, with 13 bases separating them. Germline CDR1 and CDR2: SGHTA and FQGNSA. The CDR3 extends over 16 amino acids. CDR3 loop: CASSLELGAYSYEQYF. CDR3 nucleotides: TGTGCCAGCAGCTTAGAGTTGGGGGCCTACTCCTACGAGCAGTACTTC. Supplemented by reference TRBV7-2 and TRBJ2-7, the full variable domain reads GAGVSQSPSNKVTEKGKDVELRCDPISGHTALYWYRQSLGQGLEFLIYFQGNSAPDKSGLPSDRFSAERTGGSVSTLTIQRTQQEDSAVYLCASSLELGAYSYEQYFGPGTRLTVT.

In this sample, this clone turned up a few times. This rearrangement joins TRBV10-3 to TRBJ2-1; D is possibly TRBD2 (7 bases). The CDR3 covers 14 residues. V lost 10 bases and J 4 bases, leaving 17 bases between the germline ends. The germline CDR1 and CDR2 sequences are ENHRY and SYGVKD. CDR3 region: CATSLRGGYNEQFF. For the CDR3, the DNA is TGTGCCACCTCTTTGAGGGGGGGTTACAATGAGCAGTTCTTC.

V gene TRBV12-5 combines with J gene TRBJ2-2, with D maybe TRBD1 (6 bases). CDR3 size: 14 residues. Trimming stripped 3 bases from V and 6 bases from J, with 11 bases between. Germline CDR1 is LGHNT and CDR2 is FRNRAP. CDR3 DNA: TGTGCTAGTGGTTTTACAGGGTCGTCCGGGGAGCTGTTTTTT. Translated: CASGFTGSSGELFF.

V gene TRBV4-3 combines with J gene TRBJ2-1; 9 bases map to TRBD2. Germline values: CDR1 LGHNA, CDR2 YSLEER. The CDR3 length is 19 residues. Trimming cost V 2 bases and J 0 bases; bases outside gene matches: 11. The CDR3, as DNA: TGCGCCAGCAGCCAACACGTGGTTAGCGGGGGAAACTCCTACAATGAGCAGTTCTTC. Translated: CASSQHVVSGGNSYNEQFF.

This clone is a singleton in its sample. The chain carries TRBV10-2 and TRBJ2-7; D unclear. This CDR3 is built from 15 residues. V gave up 2 bases and J gave up 2 bases, with 13 bases separating them. CDR1 and CDR2 from the germline V gene are WSHSY and SAAADI. CDR3 amino acids: CASSELNSVTYEQYF. DNA of the CDR3: TGCGCCAGCAGTGAGCTTAACAGTGTGACCTACGAGCAGTACTTC.